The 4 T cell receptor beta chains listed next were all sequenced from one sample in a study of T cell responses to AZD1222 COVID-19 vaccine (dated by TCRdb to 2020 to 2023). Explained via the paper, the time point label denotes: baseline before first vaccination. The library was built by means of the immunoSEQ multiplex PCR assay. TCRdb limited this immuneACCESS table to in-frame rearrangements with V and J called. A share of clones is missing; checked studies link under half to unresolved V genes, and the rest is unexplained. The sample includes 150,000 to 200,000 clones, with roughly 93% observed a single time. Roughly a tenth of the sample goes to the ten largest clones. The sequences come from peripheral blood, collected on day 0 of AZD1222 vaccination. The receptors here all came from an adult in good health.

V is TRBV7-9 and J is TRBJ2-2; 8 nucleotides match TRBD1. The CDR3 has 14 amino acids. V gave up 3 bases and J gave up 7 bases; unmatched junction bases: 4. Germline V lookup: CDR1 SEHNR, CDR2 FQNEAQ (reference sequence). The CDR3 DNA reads TGTGCCAGCAGCTTGACAGGGGTCGGCGGGGAGCTGTTTTTT. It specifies CASSLTGVGGELFF. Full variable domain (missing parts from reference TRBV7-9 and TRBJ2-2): DTGVSQNPRHKITKRGQNVTFRCDPISEHNRLYWYRQTLGQGPEFLTYFQNEAQLEKSRLLSDRFSAERPKGSFSTLEIQRTEQGDSAMYLCASSLTGVGGELFFGEGSRLTVL.

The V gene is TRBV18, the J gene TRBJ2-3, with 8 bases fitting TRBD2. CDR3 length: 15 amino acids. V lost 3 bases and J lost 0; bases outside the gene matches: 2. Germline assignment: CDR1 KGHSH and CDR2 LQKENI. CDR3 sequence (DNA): TGTGCCAGCTCACCTAGCGGGACCAGCACAGATACGCAGTATTTT. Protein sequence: CASSPSGTSTDTQYF.

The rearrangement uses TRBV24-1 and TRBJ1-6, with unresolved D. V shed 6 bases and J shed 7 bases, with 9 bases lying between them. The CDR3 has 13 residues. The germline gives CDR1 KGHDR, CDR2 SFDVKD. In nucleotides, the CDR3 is TGTGCCACCAGTCTCCCCCTCAATTCACCCCTCCACTTT. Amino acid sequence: CATSLPLNSPLHF.

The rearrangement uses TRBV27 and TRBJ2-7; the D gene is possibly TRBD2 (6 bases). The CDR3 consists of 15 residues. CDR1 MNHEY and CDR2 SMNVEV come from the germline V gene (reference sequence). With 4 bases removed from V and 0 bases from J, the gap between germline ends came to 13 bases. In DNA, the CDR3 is TGTGCCAGCAGTTCTCCGGGACTGGCCTCCTACGAGCAGTACTTC. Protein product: CASSSPGLASYEQYF.